What follows is one TCR beta chain and its context. The antigen is unknown. Data came from immunoSEQ multiplex PCR; TCRdb stores just in-frame clones and leaves some out. This sample yields 500,000 or so clones, of which around nine tenths are seen a single time; roughly 13% belongs to the top ten. The CDR3 is 16 amino acids. Germline V gives CDR1 LGHNA, CDR2 YSLEER. V lost 0 bases and J lost 7, with 16 bases in between. These data originate in a study of Ad26.COV2.S vaccination and SARS-CoV-2 variants. On the study more broadly: Of the COV1001 trial arms, the Ad26.COV2.S arm included the donor. Donor got 5x10^10 or 1x10^11 viral particles of Ad26.COV2.S. Whole-study results and caveats: For non-spike TCRs, breadth in vaccine recipients resembled that in placebo recipients. Measures of TCR breadth and depth may have fallen short of total T cell responses.

Specified treatment: around 19 received Ad26.COV2.S at low or high dose, single or two shots; 5 received placebo; per-sample allocation not given. At day 63 after the first vaccine or placebo injection, samples were drawn. The rearrangement links TRBV4-3 to TRBJ2-1, with TRBD2 as a possible D gene (6 bases). The receptor was derived from a person between 18 and 65 years old who received the Ad26.COV2.S COVID-19 vaccine or a placebo. Material: peripheral blood, obtained in a trial of Ad26.COV2.S vaccine versus placebo. DNA of the CDR3: TGCGCCAGCAGCCAAGATTGGGCAGGTGCGGGAAATGAGCAGTTCTTC. Translation gives CASSQDWAGAGNEQFF.